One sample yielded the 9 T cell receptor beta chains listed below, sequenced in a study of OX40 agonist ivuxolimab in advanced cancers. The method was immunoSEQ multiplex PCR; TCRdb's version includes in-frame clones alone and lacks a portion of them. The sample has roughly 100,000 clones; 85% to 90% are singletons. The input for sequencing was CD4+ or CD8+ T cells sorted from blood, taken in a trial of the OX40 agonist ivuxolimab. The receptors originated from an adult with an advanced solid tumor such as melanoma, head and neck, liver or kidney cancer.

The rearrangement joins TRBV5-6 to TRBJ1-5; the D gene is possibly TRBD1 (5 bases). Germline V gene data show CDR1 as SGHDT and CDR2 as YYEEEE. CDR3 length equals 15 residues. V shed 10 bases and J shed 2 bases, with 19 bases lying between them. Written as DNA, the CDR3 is TGTGCCCGCCGCGGGGGGATGGGGGGCAATCAGCCCCAGCATTTT. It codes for CARRGGMGGNQPQHF.

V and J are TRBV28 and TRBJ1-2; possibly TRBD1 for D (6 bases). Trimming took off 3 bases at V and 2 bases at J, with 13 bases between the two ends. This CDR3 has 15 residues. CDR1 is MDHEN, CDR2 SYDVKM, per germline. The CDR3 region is CASSFPSTGNYGYTF. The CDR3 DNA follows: TGTGCCAGCAGTTTCCCTTCTACAGGGAACTATGGCTACACCTTC.

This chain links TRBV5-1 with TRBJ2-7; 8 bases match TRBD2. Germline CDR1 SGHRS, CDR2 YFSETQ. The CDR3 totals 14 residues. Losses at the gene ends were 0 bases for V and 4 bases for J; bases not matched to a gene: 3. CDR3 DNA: TGCGCCAGCAGCTTGGCGGGACTAGTTTACGAGCAGTACTTC. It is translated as CASSLAGLVYEQYF.

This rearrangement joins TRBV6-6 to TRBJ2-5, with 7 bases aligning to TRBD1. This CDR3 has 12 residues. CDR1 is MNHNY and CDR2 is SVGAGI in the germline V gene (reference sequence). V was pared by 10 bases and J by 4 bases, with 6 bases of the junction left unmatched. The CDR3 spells CATKRGPETQYF. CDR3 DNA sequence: TGTGCCACCAAGAGGGGGCCAGAGACCCAGTACTTC.

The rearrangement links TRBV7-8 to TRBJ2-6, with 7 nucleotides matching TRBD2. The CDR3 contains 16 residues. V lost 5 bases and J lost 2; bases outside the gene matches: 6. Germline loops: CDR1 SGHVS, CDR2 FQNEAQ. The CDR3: CASSGGETAGANVLTF. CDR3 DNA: TGTGCCAGCAGCGGGGGGGAAACAGCTGGGGCCAACGTCCTGACTTTC.

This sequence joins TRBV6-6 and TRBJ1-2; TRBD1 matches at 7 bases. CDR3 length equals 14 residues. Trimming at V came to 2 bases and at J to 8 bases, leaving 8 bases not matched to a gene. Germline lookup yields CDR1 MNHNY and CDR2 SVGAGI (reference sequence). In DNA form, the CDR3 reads TGTGCCAGCAGTTACGGGGAGGGGGCTTACGGCTACACCTTC. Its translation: CASSYGEGAYGYTF.

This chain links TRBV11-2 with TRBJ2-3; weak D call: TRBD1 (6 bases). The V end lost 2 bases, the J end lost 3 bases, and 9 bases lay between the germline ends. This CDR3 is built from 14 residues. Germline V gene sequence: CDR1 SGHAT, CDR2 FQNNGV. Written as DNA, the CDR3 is TGTGCCAGCAGCTTATATCAGGGGACAGATACGCAGTATTTT. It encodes CASSLYQGTDTQYF.

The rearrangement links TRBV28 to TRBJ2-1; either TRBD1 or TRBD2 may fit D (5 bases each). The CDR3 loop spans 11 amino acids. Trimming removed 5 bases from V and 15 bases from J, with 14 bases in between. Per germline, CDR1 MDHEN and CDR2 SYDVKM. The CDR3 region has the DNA TGTGCCAGCAGTGACCGGGACCTAATGTTCTTC. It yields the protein CASSDRDLMFF. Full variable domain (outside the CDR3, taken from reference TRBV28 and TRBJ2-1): DVKVTQSSRYLVKRTGEKVFLECVQDMDHENMFWYRQDPGLGLRLIYFSYDVKMKEKGDIPEGYSVSREKKERFSLILESASTNQTSMYLCASSDRDLMFFGPGTRLTVL.

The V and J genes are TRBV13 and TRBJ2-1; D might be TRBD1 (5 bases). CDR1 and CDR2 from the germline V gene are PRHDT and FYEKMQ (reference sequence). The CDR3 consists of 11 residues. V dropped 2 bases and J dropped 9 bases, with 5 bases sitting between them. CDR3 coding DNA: TGTGCCAGCAGCTTACAGGGTGAGCAGTTCTTC. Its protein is CASSLQGEQFF.